This T cell receptor beta chain was identified in a study of neurological immune-mediated disorders. Looking at the study overall: Of about 34 multiple sclerosis patients, some 31 were relapsing-remitting and 3 secondary progressive. Findings of the study overall: Across subjects, no CDR3 amino acid sequence appeared in expanded clones of more than one subject, a finding that suggested private repertoires in all groups.

A note on this clonotype: Its antigen is not known. One end of the junction does not line up with germline, which may come from a read error.

As for the cDNA, it was generated by 5'RACE with 10-nucleotide random UMIs. TCRdb independently ran MiXCR on the 5' RACE reads; one entry per CDR3 protein. This table has about 50,000 distinct CDR3 sequences, less than 4% appearing once. This clonotype was obtained from a woman aged 45-60 years with multiple sclerosis. The sequencing input was PBMCs.

The CDR3 loop reads CASGALPNSPLNF. The CDR3 DNA reads as TGTGCCAGCGGGGCCTTACCTAATTCACCCCTCAACTTT. The rearrangement joins TRBV28 to TRBJ1-6; TRBD1 is a possible D gene (5 bases). The germline gives CDR1 MDHEN, CDR2 SYDVKM. This CDR3 is 13 amino acids long.